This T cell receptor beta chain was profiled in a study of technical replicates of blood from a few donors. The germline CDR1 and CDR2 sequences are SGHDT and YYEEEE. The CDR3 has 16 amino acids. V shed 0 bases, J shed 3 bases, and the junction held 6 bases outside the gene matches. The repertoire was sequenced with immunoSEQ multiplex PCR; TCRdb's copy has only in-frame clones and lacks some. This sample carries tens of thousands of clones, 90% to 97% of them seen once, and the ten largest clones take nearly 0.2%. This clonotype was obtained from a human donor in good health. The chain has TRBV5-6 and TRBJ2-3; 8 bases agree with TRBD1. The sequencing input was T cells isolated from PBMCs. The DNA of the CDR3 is TGTGCCAGCAGCTTGGCAGGGACAGGATTTACAGATACGCAGTATTTT. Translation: CASSLAGTGFTDTQYF. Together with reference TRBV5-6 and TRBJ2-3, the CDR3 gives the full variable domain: DAGVTQSPTHLIKTRGQQVTLRCSPKSGHDTVSWYQQALGQGPQFIFQYYEEEERQRGNFPDRFSGHQFPNYSSELNVNALLLGDSALYLCASSLAGTGFTDTQYFGPGTRLTVL.